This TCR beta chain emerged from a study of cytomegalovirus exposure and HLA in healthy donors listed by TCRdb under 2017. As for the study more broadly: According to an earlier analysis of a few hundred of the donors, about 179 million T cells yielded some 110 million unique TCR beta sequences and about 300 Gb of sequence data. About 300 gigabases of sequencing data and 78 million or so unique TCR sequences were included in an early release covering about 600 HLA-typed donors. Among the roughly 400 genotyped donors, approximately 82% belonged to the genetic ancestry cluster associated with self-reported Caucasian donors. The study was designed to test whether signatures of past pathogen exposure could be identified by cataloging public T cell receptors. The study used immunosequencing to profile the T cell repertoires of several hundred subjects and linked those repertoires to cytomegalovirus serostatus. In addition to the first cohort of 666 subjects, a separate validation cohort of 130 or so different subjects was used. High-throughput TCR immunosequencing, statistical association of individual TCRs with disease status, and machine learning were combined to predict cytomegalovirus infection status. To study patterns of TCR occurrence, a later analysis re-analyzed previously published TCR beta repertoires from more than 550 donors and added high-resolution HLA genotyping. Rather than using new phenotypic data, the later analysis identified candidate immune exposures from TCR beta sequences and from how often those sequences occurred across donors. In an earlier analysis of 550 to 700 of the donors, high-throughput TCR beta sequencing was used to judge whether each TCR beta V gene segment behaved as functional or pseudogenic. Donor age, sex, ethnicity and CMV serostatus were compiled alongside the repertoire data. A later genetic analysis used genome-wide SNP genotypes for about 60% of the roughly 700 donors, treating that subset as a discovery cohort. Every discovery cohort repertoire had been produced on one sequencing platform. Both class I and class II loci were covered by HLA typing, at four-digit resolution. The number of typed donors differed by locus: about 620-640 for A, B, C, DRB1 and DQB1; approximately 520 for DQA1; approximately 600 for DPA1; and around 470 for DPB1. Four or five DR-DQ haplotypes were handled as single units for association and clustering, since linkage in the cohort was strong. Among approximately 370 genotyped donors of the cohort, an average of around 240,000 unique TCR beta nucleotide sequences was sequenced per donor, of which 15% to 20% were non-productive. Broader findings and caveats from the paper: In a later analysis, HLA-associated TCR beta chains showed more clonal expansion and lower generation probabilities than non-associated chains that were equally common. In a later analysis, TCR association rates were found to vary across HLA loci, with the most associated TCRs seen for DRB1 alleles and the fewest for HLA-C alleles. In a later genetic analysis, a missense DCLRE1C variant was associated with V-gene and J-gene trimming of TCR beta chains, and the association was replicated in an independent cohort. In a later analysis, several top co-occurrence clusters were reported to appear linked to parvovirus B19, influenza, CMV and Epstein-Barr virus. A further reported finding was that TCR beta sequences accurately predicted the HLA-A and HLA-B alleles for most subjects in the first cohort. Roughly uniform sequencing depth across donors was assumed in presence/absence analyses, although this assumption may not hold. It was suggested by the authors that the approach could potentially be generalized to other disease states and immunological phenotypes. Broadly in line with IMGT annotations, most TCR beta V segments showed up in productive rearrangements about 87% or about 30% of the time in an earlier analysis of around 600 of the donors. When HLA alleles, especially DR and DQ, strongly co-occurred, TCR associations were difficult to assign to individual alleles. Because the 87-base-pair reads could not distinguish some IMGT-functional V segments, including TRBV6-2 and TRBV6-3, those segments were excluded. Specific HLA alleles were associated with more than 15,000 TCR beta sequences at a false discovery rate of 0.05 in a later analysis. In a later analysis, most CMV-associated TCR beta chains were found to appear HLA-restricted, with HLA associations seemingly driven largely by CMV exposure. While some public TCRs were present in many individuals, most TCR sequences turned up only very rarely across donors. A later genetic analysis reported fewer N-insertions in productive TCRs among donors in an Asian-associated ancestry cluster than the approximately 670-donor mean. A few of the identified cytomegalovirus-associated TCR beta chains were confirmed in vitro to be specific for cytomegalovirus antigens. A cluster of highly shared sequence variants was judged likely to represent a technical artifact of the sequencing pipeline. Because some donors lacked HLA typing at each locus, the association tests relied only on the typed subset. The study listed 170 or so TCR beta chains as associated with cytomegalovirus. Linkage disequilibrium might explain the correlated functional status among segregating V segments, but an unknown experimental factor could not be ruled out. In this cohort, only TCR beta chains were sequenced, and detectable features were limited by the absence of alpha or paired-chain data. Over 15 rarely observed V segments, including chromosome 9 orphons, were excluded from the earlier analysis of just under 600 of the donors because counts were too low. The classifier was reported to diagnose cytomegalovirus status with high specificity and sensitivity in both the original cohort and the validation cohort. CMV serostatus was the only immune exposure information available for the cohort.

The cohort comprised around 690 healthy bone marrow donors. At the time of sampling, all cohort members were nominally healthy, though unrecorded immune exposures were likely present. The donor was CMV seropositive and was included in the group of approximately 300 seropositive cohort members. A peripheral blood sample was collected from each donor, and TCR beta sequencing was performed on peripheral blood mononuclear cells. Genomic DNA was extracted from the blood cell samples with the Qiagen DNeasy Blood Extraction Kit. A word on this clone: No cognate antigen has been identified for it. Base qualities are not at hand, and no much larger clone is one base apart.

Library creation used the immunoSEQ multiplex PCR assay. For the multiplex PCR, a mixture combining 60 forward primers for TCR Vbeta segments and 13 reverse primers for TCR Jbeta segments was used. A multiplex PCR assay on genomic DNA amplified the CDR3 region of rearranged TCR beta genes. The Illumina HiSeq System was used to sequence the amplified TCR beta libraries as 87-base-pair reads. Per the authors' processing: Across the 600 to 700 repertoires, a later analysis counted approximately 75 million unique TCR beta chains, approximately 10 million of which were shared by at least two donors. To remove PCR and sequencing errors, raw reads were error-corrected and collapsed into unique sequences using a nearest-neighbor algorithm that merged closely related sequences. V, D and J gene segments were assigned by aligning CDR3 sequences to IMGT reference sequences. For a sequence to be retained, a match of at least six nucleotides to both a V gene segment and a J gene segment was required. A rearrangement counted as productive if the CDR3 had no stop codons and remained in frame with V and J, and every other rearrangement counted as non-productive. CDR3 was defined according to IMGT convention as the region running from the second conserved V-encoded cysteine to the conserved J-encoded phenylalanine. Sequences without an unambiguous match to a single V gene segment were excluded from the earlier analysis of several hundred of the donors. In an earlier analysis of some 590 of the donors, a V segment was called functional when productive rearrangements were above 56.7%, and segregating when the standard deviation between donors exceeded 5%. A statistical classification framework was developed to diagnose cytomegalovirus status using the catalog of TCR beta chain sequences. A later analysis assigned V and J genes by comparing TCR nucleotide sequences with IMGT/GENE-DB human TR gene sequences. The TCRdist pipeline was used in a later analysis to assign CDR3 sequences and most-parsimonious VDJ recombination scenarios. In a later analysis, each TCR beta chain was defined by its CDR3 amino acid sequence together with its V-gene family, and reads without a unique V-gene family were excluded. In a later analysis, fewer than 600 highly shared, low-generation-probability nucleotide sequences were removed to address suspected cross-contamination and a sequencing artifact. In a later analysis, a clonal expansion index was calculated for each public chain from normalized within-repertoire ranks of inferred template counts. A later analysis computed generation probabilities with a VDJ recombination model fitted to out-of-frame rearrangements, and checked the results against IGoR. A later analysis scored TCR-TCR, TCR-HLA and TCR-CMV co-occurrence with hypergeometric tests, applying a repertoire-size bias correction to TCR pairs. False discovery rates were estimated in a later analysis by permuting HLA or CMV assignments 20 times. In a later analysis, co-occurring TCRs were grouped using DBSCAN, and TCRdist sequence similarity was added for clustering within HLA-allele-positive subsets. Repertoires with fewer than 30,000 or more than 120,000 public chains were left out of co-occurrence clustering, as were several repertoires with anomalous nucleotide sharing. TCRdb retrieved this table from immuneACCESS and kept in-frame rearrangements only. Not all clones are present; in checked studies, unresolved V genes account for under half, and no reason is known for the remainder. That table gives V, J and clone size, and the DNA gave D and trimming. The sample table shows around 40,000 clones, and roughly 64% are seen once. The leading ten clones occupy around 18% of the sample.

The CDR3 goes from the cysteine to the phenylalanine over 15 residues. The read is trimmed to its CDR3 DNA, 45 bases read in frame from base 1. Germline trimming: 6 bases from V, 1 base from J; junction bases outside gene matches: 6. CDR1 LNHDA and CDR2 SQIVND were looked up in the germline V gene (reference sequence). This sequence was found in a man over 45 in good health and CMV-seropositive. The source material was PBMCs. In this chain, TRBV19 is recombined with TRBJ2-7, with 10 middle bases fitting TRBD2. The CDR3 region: CASSGETSGSYEQYF. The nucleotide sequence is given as TGTGCCAGTAGCGGGGAGACTAGCGGGTCCTACGAGCAGTACTTC. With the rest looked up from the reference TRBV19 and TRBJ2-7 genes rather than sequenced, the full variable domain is DGGITQSPKYLFRKEGQNVTLSCEQNLNHDAMYWYRQDPGQGLRLIYYSQIVNDFQKGDIAEGYSVSREKKESFPLTVTSAQKNPTAFYLCASSGETSGSYEQYFGPGTRLTVT.